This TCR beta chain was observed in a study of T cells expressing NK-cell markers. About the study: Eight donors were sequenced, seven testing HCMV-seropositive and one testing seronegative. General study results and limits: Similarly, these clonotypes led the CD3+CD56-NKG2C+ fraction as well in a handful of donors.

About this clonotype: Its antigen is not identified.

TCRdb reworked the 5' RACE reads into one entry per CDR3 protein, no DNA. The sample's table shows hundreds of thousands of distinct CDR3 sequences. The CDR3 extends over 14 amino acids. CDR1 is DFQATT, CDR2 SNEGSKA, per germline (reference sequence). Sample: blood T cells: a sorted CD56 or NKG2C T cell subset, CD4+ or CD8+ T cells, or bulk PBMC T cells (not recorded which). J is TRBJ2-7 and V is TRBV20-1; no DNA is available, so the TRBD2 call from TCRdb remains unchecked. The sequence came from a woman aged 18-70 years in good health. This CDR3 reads CSAEEVAGPYEQYF.